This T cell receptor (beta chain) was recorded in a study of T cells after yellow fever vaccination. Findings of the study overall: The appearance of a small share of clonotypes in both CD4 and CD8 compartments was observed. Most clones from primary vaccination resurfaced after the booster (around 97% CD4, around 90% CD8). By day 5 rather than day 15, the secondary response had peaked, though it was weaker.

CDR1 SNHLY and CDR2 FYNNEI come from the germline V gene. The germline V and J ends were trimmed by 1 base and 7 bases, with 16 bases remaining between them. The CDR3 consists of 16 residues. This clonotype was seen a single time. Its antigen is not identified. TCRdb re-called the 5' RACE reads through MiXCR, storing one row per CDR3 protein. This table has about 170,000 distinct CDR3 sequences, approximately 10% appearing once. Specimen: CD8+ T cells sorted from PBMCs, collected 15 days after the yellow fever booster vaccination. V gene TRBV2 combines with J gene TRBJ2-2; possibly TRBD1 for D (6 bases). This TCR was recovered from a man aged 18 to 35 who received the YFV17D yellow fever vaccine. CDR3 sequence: CASSEERITGFGELFF. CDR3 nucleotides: TGTGCCAGCAGTGAAGAGCGGATAACAGGGTTCGGGGAGCTGTTTTTT.